Listed below are T cell receptor beta chains from one sample, sequenced in a study of cytomegalovirus exposure and HLA in healthy donors. The table came from immunoSEQ multiplex PCR; TCRdb's copy has only in-frame clones and leaves some out. Of 95,000 to 150,000 clones detected, 65% to 80% appear once; the ten largest clones hold roughly an eighth. Sequencing was performed on PBMCs. The receptors here all came from a woman aged 60 to 75 in good health and CMV-seropositive. Each CDR3 is given with its conserved first and last residue. D genes are given only for firm matches. The size entry is marked missing in some rows and otherwise reads once, few, many or a size class.

j_call: TRBJ2-7; v_call: TRBV6-5; clone_size: -; d_call: -; cdr3_aa: CASSYFPAGVSEQYF; cdr3_nt: TGTGCCAGCAGTTACTTCCCGGCGGGTGTCTCCGAGCAGTACTTC
j_call: TRBJ1-1; v_call: TRBV5-4; clone_size: -; d_call: -; cdr3_aa: CASSPHGGLNTEAFF; cdr3_nt: TGTGCCAGCAGCCCACACGGGGGGCTGAACACTGAAGCTTTCTTT
j_call: TRBJ1-5; v_call: TRBV7-2; clone_size: -; d_call: -; cdr3_aa: CASSLSPDSNQPQHF; cdr3_nt: TGTGCCAGCAGCTTATCGCCAGATAGCAATCAGCCCCAGCATTTT
j_call: TRBJ1-4; v_call: TRBV6-5; clone_size: few; d_call: -; cdr3_aa: CASSYSSLEKLFF; cdr3_nt: TGTGCCAGCAGTTACTCGTCCTTGGAAAAACTGTTTTTT
j_call: TRBJ1-3; v_call: TRBV7-9; clone_size: few; d_call: -; cdr3_aa: CASSPDFSGNTIYF; cdr3_nt: TGTGCCAGCAGCCCAGACTTTTCTGGAAACACCATATATTTT
j_call: TRBJ1-1; v_call: TRBV28; clone_size: -; d_call: TRBD1; cdr3_aa: CASTGQVKAEAFF; cdr3_nt: TGTGCCAGCACTGGACAGGTGAAGGCTGAAGCTTTCTTT
j_call: TRBJ2-2; v_call: TRBV29-1; clone_size: -; d_call: TRBD1; cdr3_aa: CSAKRQGPNTGELFF; cdr3_nt: TGCAGCGCCAAGAGACAGGGACCGAACACCGGGGAGCTGTTTTTT
j_call: TRBJ1-1; v_call: TRBV5-4; clone_size: -; d_call: TRBD1; cdr3_aa: CASSDRGKSTEAFF; cdr3_nt: TGTGCCAGCAGCGACAGGGGTAAGAGCACTGAAGCTTTCTTT
j_call: TRBJ2-6; v_call: TRBV19; clone_size: once; d_call: -; cdr3_aa: CASSQGGTGANVLTF; cdr3_nt: TGTGCCAGTAGCCAAGGAGGTACTGGGGCCAACGTCCTGACTTTC
j_call: TRBJ2-5; v_call: TRBV6-1; clone_size: -; d_call: TRBD1; cdr3_aa: CASSGGQGKWETQYF; cdr3_nt: TGTGCCAGCAGTGGGGGACAGGGGAAATGGGAGACCCAGTACTTC
j_call: TRBJ1-4; v_call: TRBV4-3; clone_size: few; d_call: -; cdr3_aa: CASSLHHGQGLDEKLFF; cdr3_nt: TGCGCCAGCAGCCTCCACCACGGACAAGGGTTGGATGAAAAACTGTTTTTT
j_call: TRBJ1-5; v_call: TRBV15; clone_size: -; d_call: -; cdr3_aa: CATSRGQGGDQPQHF; cdr3_nt: TGTGCCACCAGCAGAGGACAAGGGGGAGACCAGCCCCAGCATTTT
j_call: TRBJ2-4; v_call: TRBV19; clone_size: -; d_call: -; cdr3_aa: CASQAYDKNIQYF; cdr3_nt: TGTGCCTCCCAGGCATACGACAAAAACATTCAGTACTTC
j_call: TRBJ2-5; v_call: TRBV5-1; clone_size: -; d_call: TRBD1; cdr3_aa: CASDPGQGPWETQYF; cdr3_nt: TGCGCCAGCGACCCGGGACAGGGTCCCTGGGAGACCCAGTACTTC
j_call: TRBJ1-1; v_call: TRBV6-5; clone_size: -; d_call: -; cdr3_aa: CASSYASLGAGEAFF; cdr3_nt: TGTGCCAGCAGTTACGCCTCGTTGGGGGCCGGTGAAGCTTTCTTT
j_call: TRBJ1-5; v_call: TRBV6-1; clone_size: -; d_call: -; cdr3_aa: CASTRQDHNQPQHF; cdr3_nt: TGTGCCAGCACCCGACAGGATCATAATCAGCCCCAGCATTTT
j_call: TRBJ2-7; v_call: TRBV6-5; clone_size: -; d_call: -; cdr3_aa: CASSYSVSYEQYF; cdr3_nt: TGTGCCAGCAGTTACTCAGTGTCCTACGAGCAGTACTTC
j_call: TRBJ2-7; v_call: TRBV7-7; clone_size: -; d_call: TRBD2; cdr3_aa: CASSLELPRGSYEQYF; cdr3_nt: TGTGCTAGCAGCTTAGAGTTACCGCGGGGGTCCTACGAGCAGTACTTC
j_call: TRBJ2-7; v_call: TRBV29-1; clone_size: -; d_call: TRBD1; cdr3_aa: CSVEGGQGSYEQYF; cdr3_nt: TGCAGCGTTGAAGGAGGACAGGGTTCCTACGAGCAGTACTTC
j_call: TRBJ2-2; v_call: TRBV27; clone_size: -; d_call: TRBD2; cdr3_aa: CASALAGTGGELFF; cdr3_nt: TGTGCCAGCGCCCTAGCGGGTACTGGCGGGGAGCTGTTTTTT
j_call: TRBJ2-1; v_call: TRBV15; clone_size: -; d_call: TRBD1; cdr3_aa: CATSRLRTGGLGEQFF; cdr3_nt: TGTGCCACCAGCAGGTTACGGACAGGGGGCTTGGGTGAGCAGTTCTTC
j_call: TRBJ2-3; v_call: TRBV4-2; clone_size: -; d_call: TRBD2; cdr3_aa: CASSPRPGASGSNTQYF; cdr3_nt: TGTGCCAGCAGCCCCCGGCCCGGGGCTAGCGGGAGTAATACGCAGTATTTT
j_call: TRBJ1-1; v_call: TRBV11-1; clone_size: -; d_call: -; cdr3_aa: CASSLGEGGTEAFF; cdr3_nt: TGTGCCAGCAGCTTAGGTGAGGGAGGCACTGAAGCTTTCTTT
j_call: TRBJ2-5; v_call: TRBV7-2; clone_size: once; d_call: -; cdr3_aa: CASSYTGGPETQYF; cdr3_nt: TGTGCCAGCAGCTACACGGGGGGCCCAGAGACCCAGTACTTC
j_call: TRBJ2-1; v_call: TRBV5-6; clone_size: -; d_call: -; cdr3_aa: CASSFTGRSNEQFF; cdr3_nt: TGTGCCAGCAGCTTCACAGGGCGTTCCAATGAGCAGTTCTTC
j_call: TRBJ2-7; v_call: TRBV18; clone_size: -; d_call: -; cdr3_aa: CASSQTGSEQYF; cdr3_nt: TGTGCCAGCTCGCAAACAGGGAGCGAGCAGTACTTC
j_call: TRBJ2-1; v_call: TRBV4-3; clone_size: -; d_call: TRBD1; cdr3_aa: CASRGSAGGSYNEQFF; cdr3_nt: TGCGCCAGCAGGGGTTCGGCAGGGGGCTCCTACAATGAGCAGTTCTTC
j_call: TRBJ2-3; v_call: TRBV4-1; clone_size: -; d_call: TRBD2; cdr3_aa: CASSRGQVSRGGGTDTQYF; cdr3_nt: TGCGCCAGCAGCCGAGGCCAAGTTTCGCGGGGGGGCGGGACAGATACGCAGTATTTT
j_call: TRBJ1-1; v_call: TRBV15; clone_size: -; d_call: -; cdr3_aa: CATSRGGLNTEAFF; cdr3_nt: TGTGCCACCAGCAGAGGAGGCCTGAACACTGAAGCTTTCTTT
j_call: TRBJ2-1; v_call: TRBV6-1; clone_size: -; d_call: TRBD2; cdr3_aa: CASSVAGGPGNEQFF; cdr3_nt: TGTGCCAGCAGTGTGGCGGGAGGGCCTGGTAATGAGCAGTTCTTC
j_call: TRBJ2-3; v_call: TRBV4-3; clone_size: -; d_call: -; cdr3_aa: CASSPAGQSTDTQYF; cdr3_nt: TGCGCCAGCAGCCCGGCGGGACAGAGCACAGATACGCAGTATTTT
j_call: TRBJ2-3; v_call: TRBV18; clone_size: -; d_call: -; cdr3_aa: CASSPPPGQKIASGTDTQYF; cdr3_nt: TGTGCCAGCTCACCACCGCCAGGGCAAAAGATTGCATCGGGCACAGATACGCAGTATTTT
j_call: TRBJ1-2; v_call: TRBV19; clone_size: -; d_call: TRBD1; cdr3_aa: CASNRFTGTELGYTF; cdr3_nt: TGTGCCAGTAACCGATTCACCGGGACAGAGCTCGGCTACACCTTC
j_call: TRBJ1-1; v_call: TRBV9; clone_size: -; d_call: -; cdr3_aa: CASSSRNTEAFF; cdr3_nt: TGTGCCAGCAGCTCTCGGAACACTGAAGCTTTCTTT
j_call: TRBJ2-5; v_call: TRBV9; clone_size: -; d_call: TRBD2; cdr3_aa: CASSLQGTSRNQETQYF; cdr3_nt: TGTGCCAGCAGCCTGCAGGGGACTAGCAGAAACCAAGAGACCCAGTACTTC
j_call: TRBJ2-7; v_call: TRBV19; clone_size: -; d_call: TRBD2; cdr3_aa: CASSTSGTSSYEQYF; cdr3_nt: TGTGCCAGTAGTACAAGCGGGACCAGCTCCTACGAGCAGTACTTC
j_call: TRBJ2-7; v_call: TRBV4-1; clone_size: -; d_call: TRBD2; cdr3_aa: CASSQESGTSVSEQYF; cdr3_nt: TGCGCCAGCAGCCAAGAATCGGGGACTAGCGTATCCGAGCAGTACTTC
j_call: TRBJ2-3; v_call: TRBV2; clone_size: once; d_call: TRBD1; cdr3_aa: CASRVQGAVDTQYF; cdr3_nt: TGTGCCAGCAGAGTACAGGGGGCTGTAGATACGCAGTATTTT
j_call: TRBJ2-1; v_call: TRBV7-2; clone_size: -; d_call: TRBD2; cdr3_aa: CASSWRGDRVFF; cdr3_nt: TGTGCCAGCAGCTGGCGGGGGGACCGTGTGTTCTTC
j_call: TRBJ2-3; v_call: TRBV6-1; clone_size: -; d_call: TRBD1; cdr3_aa: CASSRDSTSTDTQYF; cdr3_nt: TGTGCCAGCAGTCGGGACAGTACTAGCACAGATACGCAGTATTTT
j_call: TRBJ2-1; v_call: TRBV11-2; clone_size: -; d_call: TRBD2; cdr3_aa: CASSLVAGGKGEQFF; cdr3_nt: TGTGCCAGCAGCTTAGTGGCGGGGGGTAAGGGTGAGCAGTTCTTC
j_call: TRBJ2-7; v_call: TRBV30; clone_size: -; d_call: -; cdr3_aa: CAWSSTGIEQYF; cdr3_nt: TGTGCCTGGAGTTCTACAGGGATCGAGCAGTACTTC
j_call: TRBJ1-1; v_call: TRBV7-6; clone_size: -; d_call: -; cdr3_aa: CASSPTPTGTRTTEAFF; cdr3_nt: TGTGCCAGCAGCCCAACCCCGACGGGGACTCGGACCACTGAAGCTTTCTTT
j_call: TRBJ1-2; v_call: TRBV19; clone_size: -; d_call: TRBD1; cdr3_aa: CASSRTGGDGYTF; cdr3_nt: TGTGCCAGTTCCCGGACAGGGGGCGACGGCTACACCTTC
j_call: TRBJ1-1; v_call: TRBV27; clone_size: -; d_call: TRBD1; cdr3_aa: CASRDYRGAHTEAFF; cdr3_nt: TGTGCCAGCAGGGACTACAGGGGAGCCCACACTGAAGCTTTCTTT
j_call: TRBJ2-5; v_call: TRBV4-3; clone_size: -; d_call: TRBD2; cdr3_aa: CASSPTSGRVLGETQYF; cdr3_nt: TGCGCCAGCAGCCCCACTAGCGGGAGGGTTTTAGGAGAGACCCAGTACTTC
j_call: TRBJ2-1; v_call: TRBV9; clone_size: -; d_call: -; cdr3_aa: CASSVDPGVLGNEQFF; cdr3_nt: TGTGCCAGCAGCGTAGACCCGGGAGTACTTGGCAATGAGCAGTTCTTC
j_call: TRBJ1-2; v_call: TRBV28; clone_size: few; d_call: TRBD1; cdr3_aa: CASSTGTGRVGYTF; cdr3_nt: TGTGCCAGCAGCACCGGGACAGGGAGGGTGGGCTACACCTTC
j_call: TRBJ2-7; v_call: TRBV13; clone_size: -; d_call: TRBD1; cdr3_aa: CASSAMTGVEPYYEQYF; cdr3_nt: TGTGCCAGCAGCGCGATGACAGGGGTCGAACCCTACTACGAGCAGTACTTC
j_call: TRBJ2-7; v_call: TRBV5-1; clone_size: -; d_call: -; cdr3_aa: CASMGTPGAGYEQYF; cdr3_nt: TGCGCCAGCATGGGAACACCGGGTGCGGGATACGAGCAGTACTTC